This T cell receptor (beta chain) was profiled in a study of beta chain features in type 1 diabetes. Study results and caveats: Using cDNA template may skew counts toward highly expressing activated cells. It was among patients, rather than healthy donors, that naive, central memory and Treg TCRB repertoires appeared more similar.

Each of the sorted populations had a purity greater than 95%. The J segment lost 6 bases and the V segment lost 3 bases, leaving 8 bases of the junction unmatched. Germline values: CDR1 KGHSH, CDR2 LQKENI. The CDR3 sequence is 15 residues long. Points on this clone: Its specificity is not known.

Expressed TCRB transcripts were sequenced because the entire RNA isolate underwent reverse transcription. Sequencing was performed with immunoSEQ multiplex PCR; in TCRdb, only in-frame clones are kept and a portion is missing. The sample lists 350,000 to 450,000 clones, approximately 13% occurring once. J is TRBJ2-1 and V is TRBV18; 7 bases map to TRBD1. The source is a young man in good health. Sequencing was done on a sample of naive CD4+ T cells from blood. In DNA, the CDR3 is TGTGCCAGCTCACCCAAAGGGCCAGGGGGCAATGAGCAGTTCTTC. Its protein product is CASSPKGPGGNEQFF.